Described below is a single T cell receptor beta chain sequence and its context. This clonotype occurred many times. Which antigen it targets is not known. No base quality values were provided; no much bigger clone lies one nucleotide off. Libraries were prepared through RACE. TCRdb lists the instrument as NextSeq 500. During library preparation, unique molecular identifiers were attached to individual cDNA molecules so that TCRs could be counted in a quantitative, reproducible way. Each blood RNA sample was used to sequence both TCR alpha and TCR beta chains. The authors' pipeline ran thus. The median number of TCRs per sample was approximately 93,000, ranging from roughly 23,224 to 700,000. The Decombinator software suite was used to annotate V, J and CDR3 in the TCR reads. For PS versus PT1 abundance plots, all samples were subsampled to the same number of TCRs (28,000). TCRs were defined as expanded if absent before sensitization and observed at least eight times at the 2-week time point. In TCRdb, the public reads were trimmed at Q25 with fastp and aligned with MiXCR, with productive beta chains retained. One record per CDR3 amino acid sequence lists the most common genes and DNA. TCRdb's processing, not the authors' own work, is the source of the V and J calls. A total of 55,000 to 75,000 distinct CDR3 sequences appear in this sample, 9.5% to 15% of them only once. The leading ten clones occupy 2.4% of the sample.

This sample was taken from a study of human T cells and chemical hapten exposure (dated by TCRdb to about 2021). Regarding the study in general: For sensitization, 2% DPC in acetone was applied to an approximately 2 cm by approximately 2 cm area of upper inner arm skin. Peripheral blood TCR repertoire changes were tracked in vivo in alopecia patients during primary and secondary sensitization to the hapten diphenylcyclopropenone (DPC). The libraries were sequenced as a pool, and the TCR yield per sample differed mostly because of small variations in library volumes within the pool. Blood samples were taken from patients before sensitization (week 0) and then at 2, 6 and about 24 weeks after DPC sensitization. Blood for TCR sequencing was provided by twenty-nine alopecia patients at one to four time points (pre-sensitization, 2, 6 and 24 weeks). The patient cohort, mostly female, included alopecia areata with under or over 50% scalp involvement, alopecia totalis and alopecia universalis. Patch testing was performed on the upper back with Finn chambers containing 0.01% DPC, and the patch tests were scored after 6 days according to International Contact Dermatitis Research Group standards. Throughout the study period of about 25 weeks, patients also received therapeutic DPC doses to the scalp every week.

Via the germline V gene, CDR1 is SQVTM and CDR2 ANQGSEA. V is cut back by 4 bases and J by 1 base, with 4 bases in the junction unmatched. The CDR3 starts with the cysteine, ends with the phenylalanine, and has 14 residues. Here the CDR3 DNA is all that survives: 42 bases in frame from base 1. The investigation overall reported the following: Because every patient had alopecia, a presumed autoimmune disease, the patients' immune response might differ from that of healthy individuals. Patch test score correlated positively with the number of PT1 expanded TCRs, reaching significance at thresholds 8, 16 and 32 but not at 4. Compared with pre-sensitization or healthy control sets, expanded TCRs formed significantly more large CDR3 similarity clusters, which is consistent with antigen-driven responses. After repeated subsampling, the strength of the expansion versus patch-test correlation and the threshold at which it became significant changed. No change with DPC sensitization was found in the number of TCRs above 1 in 1000 frequency, and no evidence of global repertoire structure alterations was found.

What the time point label conveys for this sample: patch test 3, about 24 weeks after DPC sensitization. In the paper's terms, the treatment or condition label means: therapeutic diphenylcyclopropenone sensitization with weekly scalp DPC. At each patch-test visit, blood was drawn before the patch test was applied. To be eligible, patients had to be aged 18 to 70, diagnosed with alopecia and judged suitable for DPC therapy, while pregnant patients were excluded. Total RNA was extracted from unfractionated whole blood that had been collected in Tempus Blood RNA tubes. This TCR came from a young man with alopecia areata. Some clones in this sample may be carry-over from other donors' samples. This specimen was whole blood, taken in connection with sensitization to the hapten diphenylcyclopropenone (DPC). Recombination connected TRBV29-1 to TRBJ1-1, with 9 middle bases fitting TRBD1. The DNA sequence follows: TGCAGCGTTGCCGGGACAGGGTCGAACACTGAAGCTTTCTTT. It specifies CSVAGTGSNTEAFF.